What follows describes a single T cell receptor beta chain. In germline, CDR1 is MDHEN, CDR2 SYDVKM. V was clipped by 8 bases and J by 7 bases; unmatched bases: 7. This CDR3 is 14 amino acids long. The sample originates from a study of blood T cell repertoires in COVID-19. Study summary: Sources were T cells, B-cell-depleted T cells, or PBMCs; the material itself was cDNA or gDNA.

Data came from immunoSEQ multiplex PCR; TCRdb stores just in-frame clones and leaves some out. The sample lists about 180,000 clones; 88% were seen once. The J gene is TRBJ2-3, the V gene TRBV28; the match to TRBD2 covers 12 bases. Sample: peripheral blood. The source of this sequence is a woman younger than 45 with acute or convalescent COVID-19. The CDR3 loop reads CASLPSGRAYTQYF. In DNA, the CDR3 is TGTGCCAGCCTCCCTAGCGGGAGGGCTTATACGCAGTATTTT.